This is a list of T cell receptor beta chains from one sample in a study of Graves' ophthalmopathy and Graves' hyperthyroidism. TCRdb passed the multiplex PCR reads through MiXCR, listing each CDR3 protein once. Of 650,000 to 900,000 distinct CDR3 sequences in the sample, roughly 40% are singletons; the top ten hold 44%. The sequencing sample was made of peripheral blood. Source of these receptors: an adult man with Graves' ophthalmopathy. The CDR3 runs from the conserved cysteine through the conserved F or W. D genes are given only for firm matches. The size of a clone is reported for some rows only, either as once, few or many, or as a class for expanded clones.

d_call clone_size j_call v_call cdr3_aa cdr3_nt
. many TRBJ2-5 TRBV7-2 CASRARGPETQYF TGTGCCAGCAGGGCGCGGGGGCCGGAGACCCAGTACTTC
TRBD1 . TRBJ1-5 TRBV24-1 CATSSSGTGDQPQHF TGTGCCACCAGTTCGTCAGGGACAGGGGATCAGCCCCAGCATTTT
. many TRBJ1-5 TRBV19 CASSTTGSNQPQHF TGTGCCAGTAGTACAACAGGGAGCAATCAGCCCCAGCATTTT
TRBD1 few TRBJ2-2 TRBV7-9 CASSLDRQGNTGELFF TGCGCCAGCAGCTTGGATCGACAGGGGAACACCGGGGAGCTGTTTTTT
. . TRBJ2-7 TRBV9 CASSVYRASYEQYF TGTGCCAGCAGCGTATACCGGGCCTCCTACGAGCAGTACTTC
. many TRBJ1-1 TRBV20-1 CSAVHGQLNTEAFF TGCAGTGCCGTACACGGACAGCTGAACACTGAAGCTTTCTTT
. many TRBJ1-4 TRBV12-3/TRBV12-4 CASSDGGDEEKLFF TGTGCCAGCAGTGACGGAGGGGATGAAGAAAAACTGTTTTTT
TRBD2 few TRBJ2-5 TRBV4-3 CASSIGTAGNQETQYF TGCGCCAGCAGCATAGGCACAGCGGGGAACCAAGAGACCCAGTACTTC
. few TRBJ1-2 TRBV7-9 CASSYSGRSYGYTF TGTGCCAGCAGCTACTCCGGGCGCTCGTATGGCTACACCTTC
. few TRBJ1-1 TRBV6-2/TRBV6-3 CASSYSSVPRAFF TGTGCCAGCAGTTACTCGAGTGTACCCAGGGCTTTCTTT
TRBD1 many TRBJ1-5 TRBV19 CASGTARNQPQHF TGTGCCAGCGGGACAGCACGTAATCAGCCCCAGCATTTT